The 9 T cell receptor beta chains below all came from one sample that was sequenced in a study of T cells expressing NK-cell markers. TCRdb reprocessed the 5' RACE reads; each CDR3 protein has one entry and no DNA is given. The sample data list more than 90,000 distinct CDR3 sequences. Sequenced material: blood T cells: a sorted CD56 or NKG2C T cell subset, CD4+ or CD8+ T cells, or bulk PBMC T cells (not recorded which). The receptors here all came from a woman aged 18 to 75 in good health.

The CDR3 sequence: CASSQEGFGGGDTQYF. V is TRBV3-1 and J is TRBJ2-3; TCRdb's D call of TRBD2 is untestable without DNA. The CDR3 loop spans 16 amino acids. CDR1 LGHDT and CDR2 YNNKEL come from the germline V gene (reference sequence).

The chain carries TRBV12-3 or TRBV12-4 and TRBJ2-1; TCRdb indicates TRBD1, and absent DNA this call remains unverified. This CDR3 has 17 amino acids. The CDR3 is CASSPLPGTESANEQFF.

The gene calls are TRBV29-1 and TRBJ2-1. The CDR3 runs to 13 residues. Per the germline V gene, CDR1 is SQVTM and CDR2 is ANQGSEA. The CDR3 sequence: CSVAPVSYNEQFF.

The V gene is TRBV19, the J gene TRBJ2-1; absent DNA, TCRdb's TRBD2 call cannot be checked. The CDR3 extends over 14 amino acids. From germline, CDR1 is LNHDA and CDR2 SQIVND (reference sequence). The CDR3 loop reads CASRASGPSNEQFF.

Here the CDR3 reads CATSDFMGVPLHSTPGELFF. This rearrangement joins TRBV24-1 to TRBJ2-2; checking the TCRdb D call of TRBD2 is not possible without DNA. Germline loops: CDR1 KGHDR, CDR2 SFDVKD. The CDR3 totals 20 residues.

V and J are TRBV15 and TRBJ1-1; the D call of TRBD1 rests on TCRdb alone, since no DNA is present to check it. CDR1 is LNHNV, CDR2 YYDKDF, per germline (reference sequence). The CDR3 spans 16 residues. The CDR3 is CATSSIGTVMNTEAFF. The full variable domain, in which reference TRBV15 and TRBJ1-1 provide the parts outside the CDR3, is DAMVIQNPRYQVTQFGKPVTLSCSQTLNHNVMYWYQQKSSQAPKLLFHYYDKDFNNEADTPDNFQSRRPNTSFCFLDIRSPGLGDTAMYLCATSSIGTVMNTEAFFGQGTRLTVV.

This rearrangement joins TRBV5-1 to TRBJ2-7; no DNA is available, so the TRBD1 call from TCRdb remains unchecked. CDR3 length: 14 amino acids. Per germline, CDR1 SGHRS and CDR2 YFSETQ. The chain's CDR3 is CASSLLETPGEQYF.

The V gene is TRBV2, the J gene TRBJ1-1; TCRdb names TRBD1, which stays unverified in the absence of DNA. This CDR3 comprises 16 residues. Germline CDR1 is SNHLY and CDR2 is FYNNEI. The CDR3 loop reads CASRADSNYMNTEAFF.

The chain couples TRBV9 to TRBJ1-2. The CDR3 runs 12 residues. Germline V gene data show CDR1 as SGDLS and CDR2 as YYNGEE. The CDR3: CASSEPYYGYTF.